This TCR beta chain is from a study of blood T cell repertoires in COVID-19. Turning to the study itself: Some COVID-19 samples were acute and others convalescent; all came from the United States, Italy and Spain.

Trimming removed 9 bases from V and 5 bases from J, with 16 bases in between. The CDR3 contains 13 residues. Germline CDR1 is SEHNR and CDR2 is FQNEAQ (reference sequence). Measured with immunoSEQ multiplex PCR; TCRdb has only the in-frame clones, and not every one. The sample shows fewer than 300,000 clones, approximately 90% of them seen only once. The receptor was isolated from a woman in her 30s with COVID-19, enrolled during active disease. The V and J genes are TRBV7-9 and TRBJ1-1; D is possibly TRBD1 (6 bases). Specimen: peripheral blood. This CDR3 is CASPKGEGTEAFF. CDR3 in DNA: TGTGCCAGTCCGAAGGGGGAGGGGACTGAAGCTTTCTTT.